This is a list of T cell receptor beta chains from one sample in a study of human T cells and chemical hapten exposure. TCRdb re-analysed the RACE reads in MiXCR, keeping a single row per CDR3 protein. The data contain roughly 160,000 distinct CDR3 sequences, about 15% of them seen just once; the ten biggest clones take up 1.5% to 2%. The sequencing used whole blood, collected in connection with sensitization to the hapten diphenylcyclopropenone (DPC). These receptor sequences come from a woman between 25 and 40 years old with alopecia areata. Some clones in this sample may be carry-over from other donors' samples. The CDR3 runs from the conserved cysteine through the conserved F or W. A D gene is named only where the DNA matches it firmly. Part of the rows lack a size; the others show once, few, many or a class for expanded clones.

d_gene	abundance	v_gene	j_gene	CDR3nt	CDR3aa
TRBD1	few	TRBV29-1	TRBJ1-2	TGCAGCGTTGACTCGGACAGGGACTATGGCTACACCTTC	CSVDSDRDYGYTF
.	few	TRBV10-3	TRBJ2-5	TGTGCCATCAGTGATGGGGCCCGATTTCCGGCCGCCCAAGAGACCCAGTACTTC	CAISDGARFPAAQETQYF
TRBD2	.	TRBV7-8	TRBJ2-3	TGTGCCAGCAGCCAGGGACTAGCTAACGCAGATACGCAGTATTTT	CASSQGLANADTQYF
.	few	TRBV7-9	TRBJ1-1	TGTGCCGTAACTAGGCCAGGGGTGAACACTGAAGCTTTCTTT	CAVTRPGVNTEAFF
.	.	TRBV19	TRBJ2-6	TGTGCCAGTAGTACCCTTCGGACAGCTGGGGCCAACGTCCTGACTTTC	CASSTLRTAGANVLTF
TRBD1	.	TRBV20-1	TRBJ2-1	TGCAGTGCTAGCCATCCGGACAGGGGCTCGGGGCAGTTCTTC	CSASHPDRGSGQFF
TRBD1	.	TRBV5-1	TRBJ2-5	TGCGCCAGCAGCTTGATTTCAGGGGGCGAGACCCAGTACTTC	CASSLISGGETQYF
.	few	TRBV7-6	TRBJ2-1	TGTGCCAGCAGCTCGGGACGGAACAATGAGCAGTTCTTC	CASSSGRNNEQFF
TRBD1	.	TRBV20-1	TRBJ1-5	TGCAGTGCTAGACCCATGGACAGGGGGCGGTTAAGCAATCAGCCCCAGCATTTT	CSARPMDRGRLSNQPQHF
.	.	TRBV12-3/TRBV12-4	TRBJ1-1	TGTGCCAGCGGAAACACTGAAGCTTTCTTT	CASGNTEAFF
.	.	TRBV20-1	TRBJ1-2	TGCAGTGCTAGAATGCCTAGGAGCTATGGCTACACCTTC	CSARMPRSYGYTF
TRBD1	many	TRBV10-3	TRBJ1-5	TGTGCCATCAGAGATGACAGGGGGCATCAGCCCCAGCATTTT	CAIRDDRGHQPQHF
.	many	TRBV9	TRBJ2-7	TGTGCCAGCAGCCGAACGGACGGATCCTACGAGCAGTACTTC	CASSRTDGSYEQYF
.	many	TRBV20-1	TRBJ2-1	TGCAGTGCTAGGCTTGACAGTCACTACAATGAGCAGTTCTTC	CSARLDSHYNEQFF
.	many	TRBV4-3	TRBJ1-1	TGCGCCAGCAGCCACCTGACAGGGAACACTGAAGCTTTCTTT	CASSHLTGNTEAFF
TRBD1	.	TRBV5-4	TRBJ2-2	TGTGCCAGCAGCTTCGGGACAGGGGGATTGAGGACCGGGGAGCTGTTTTTT	CASSFGTGGLRTGELFF
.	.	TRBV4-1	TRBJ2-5	TGCGCCAGCAGCCAAGAGTGGTCAGAGACCCAGTACTTC	CASSQEWSETQYF
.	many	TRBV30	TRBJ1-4	TGTGCCGGCCGAGGGACTAATGAAAAACTGTTTTTT	CAGRGTNEKLFF
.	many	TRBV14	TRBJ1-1	TGTGCCAGCAGCCGGACACGGAACACTGAAGCTTTCTTT	CASSRTRNTEAFF
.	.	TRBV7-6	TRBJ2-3	TGTGCCAGCAGCTTAGGCGTGGGGCGCACAGATACGCAGTATTTT	CASSLGVGRTDTQYF